A single sample gave rise to the 6 T cell receptor beta chains below, sequenced in a study of shared clonotypes between healthy human individuals. Assay: immunoSEQ multiplex PCR; the TCRdb copy retains only in-frame clones and omits some. The sample has millions of clones, 85% to 95% seen once. The source material was naive CD4+ T cells from PBMCs. The sample's subset: CD45RA+ positively selected. Every receptor here comes from a man between 18 and 35 years old in good health. Some clones in this sample may be carry-over from other donors' samples.

This chain uses TRBV2 with TRBJ2-4; tentative D call: TRBD2 (5 bases). This CDR3 is 11 amino acids long. The V and J ends lost 8 bases and 8 bases respectively, with 10 bases between them. Germline CDR1 SNHLY, CDR2 FYNNEI. The CDR3 DNA reads as TGTGCCAGCGGGGAGTGGGACATTCAGTACTTC. Translation: CASGEWDIQYF.

This clone was seen just once. The chain is built from TRBV9 and TRBJ1-2; 7 bases are shared with TRBD1. CDR1 and CDR2 from the germline V gene are SGDLS and YYNGEE. The CDR3 is 15 amino acids. The trim removed 4 bases at V and 2 bases at J, leaving 8 bases unmatched. This chain's CDR3 is CASSPREGANYGYTF. The CDR3 coding sequence is TGTGCCAGCAGCCCTCGGGAGGGGGCAAACTATGGCTACACCTTC.

A single count supports this clone. The V call is TRBV5-1, the J call TRBJ2-1, with TRBD2 matching over 11 bases. The CDR3 has 16 residues. J was trimmed by 4 bases and V by 4 bases; bases with no gene match: 7. Per germline, CDR1 SGHRS and CDR2 YFSETQ. DNA of the CDR3: TGCGCCAGCAGCAACTCGGGACTAGCGGCATACAATGAGCAGTTCTTC. Residues: CASSNSGLAAYNEQFF.

This clone occurred once. This chain connects TRBV29-1 to TRBJ2-3, with D perhaps TRBD1 (6 bases). Trimming left V 8 bases short and J 2 bases short, with 17 bases between. From germline, CDR1 is SQVTM and CDR2 ANQGSEA. This CDR3 is built from 14 residues. As DNA, the CDR3 is TGCAGCTTCGGCAGGGGCCTAACCACAGATACGCAGTATTTT. Translating it yields CSFGRGLTTDTQYF.

This chain connects TRBV7-6 to TRBJ1-3, with a weak D call TRBD1 (5 bases). With 7 bases removed from V and 2 bases from J, the gap between germline ends came to 18 bases. The CDR3 is made up of 16 amino acids. The germline V gene encodes CDR1 SGHVS and CDR2 FNYEAQ. In DNA, the CDR3 is TGTGCCAGCACCCCCAACGCGGGAGGGGCTGGAAACACCATATATTTT. Translated, it gives CASTPNAGGAGNTIYF.

About this clone itself: The same CDR3 can be traced to other DNA sequences in this sample. V gene TRBV5-1 combines with J gene TRBJ2-2, with a possible D match to TRBD1 (6 bases). The CDR3 spans 13 residues. Looked up from germline, CDR1 is SGHRS and CDR2 is YFSETQ. Trimming removed 2 bases from V and 4 bases from J, with 6 bases in between. CDR3: CASSLQGTGELFF. In DNA, the CDR3 is TGCGCCAGCAGCTTACAGGGCACCGGGGAGCTGTTTTTT.